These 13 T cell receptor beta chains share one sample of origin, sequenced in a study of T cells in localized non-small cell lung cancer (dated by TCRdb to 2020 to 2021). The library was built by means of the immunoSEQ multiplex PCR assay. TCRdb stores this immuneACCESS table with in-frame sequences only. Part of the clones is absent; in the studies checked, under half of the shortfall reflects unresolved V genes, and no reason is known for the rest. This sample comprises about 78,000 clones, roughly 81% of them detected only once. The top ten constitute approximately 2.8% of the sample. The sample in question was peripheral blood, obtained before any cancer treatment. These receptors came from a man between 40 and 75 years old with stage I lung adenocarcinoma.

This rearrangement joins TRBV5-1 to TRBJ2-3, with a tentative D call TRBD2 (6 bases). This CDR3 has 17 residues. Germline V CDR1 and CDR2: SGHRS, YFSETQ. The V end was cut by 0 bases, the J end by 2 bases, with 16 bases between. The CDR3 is CASSLGRQGGITDTQYF. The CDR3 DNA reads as TGCGCCAGCAGCTTGGGCAGGCAGGGAGGTATCACAGATACGCAGTATTTT.

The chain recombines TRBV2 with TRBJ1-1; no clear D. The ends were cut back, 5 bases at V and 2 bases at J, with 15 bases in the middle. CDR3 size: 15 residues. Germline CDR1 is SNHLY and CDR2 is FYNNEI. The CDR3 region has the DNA TGTGCCAGCAGTTATACAGCTGGACTTAACACTGAAGCTTTCTTT. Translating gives CASSYTAGLNTEAFF.

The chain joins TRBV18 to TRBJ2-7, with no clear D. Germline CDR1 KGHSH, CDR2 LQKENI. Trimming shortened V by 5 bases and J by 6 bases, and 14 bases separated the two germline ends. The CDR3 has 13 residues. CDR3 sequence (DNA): TGTGCCAGCTCATCCGGACCCATTTCCGAGCAGTACTTC. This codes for CASSSGPISEQYF.

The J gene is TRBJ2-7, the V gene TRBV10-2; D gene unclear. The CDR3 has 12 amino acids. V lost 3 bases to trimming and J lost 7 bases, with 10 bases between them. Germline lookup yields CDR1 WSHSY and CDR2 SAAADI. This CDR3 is CASSDGPREQYF. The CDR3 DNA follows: TGCGCCAGCAGTGACGGACCCAGGGAGCAGTACTTC.

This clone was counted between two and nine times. CDR3 protein: CASSPPNTEAFF. CDR3 sequence (DNA): TGTGCCAGCAGCCCCCCGAACACTGAAGCTTTCTTT. The chain carries TRBV28 and TRBJ1-1, with unresolved D. Trimming removed 6 bases at V and 1 base at J, with 6 bases between. The CDR3 runs 12 residues. Germline assignment: CDR1 MDHEN and CDR2 SYDVKM.

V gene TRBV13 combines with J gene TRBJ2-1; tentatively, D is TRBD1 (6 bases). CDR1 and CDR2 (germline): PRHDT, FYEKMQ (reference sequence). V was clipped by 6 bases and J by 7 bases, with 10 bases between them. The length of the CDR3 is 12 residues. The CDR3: CASSLQGNEQFF. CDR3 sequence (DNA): TGTGCCAGCAGTTTACAGGGTAATGAGCAGTTCTTC.

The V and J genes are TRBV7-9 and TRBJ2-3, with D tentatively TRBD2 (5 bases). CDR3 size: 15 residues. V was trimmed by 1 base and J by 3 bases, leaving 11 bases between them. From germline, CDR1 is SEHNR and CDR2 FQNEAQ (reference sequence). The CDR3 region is CASSLGLAGTDTQYF. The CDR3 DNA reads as TGTGCCAGCAGCTTAGGGCTAGCCGGGACAGATACGCAGTATTTT.

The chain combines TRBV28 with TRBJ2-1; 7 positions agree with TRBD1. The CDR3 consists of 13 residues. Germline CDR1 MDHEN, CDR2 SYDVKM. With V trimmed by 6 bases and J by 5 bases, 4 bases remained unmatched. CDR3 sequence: CASSPDRDNEQFF. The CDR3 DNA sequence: TGTGCCAGCAGCCCAGACAGGGACAATGAGCAGTTCTTC.

This chain's CDR3 is CASSLLLTTDTQYF. In DNA, the CDR3 is TGTGCCAGCAGCTTATTACTTACCACAGATACGCAGTATTTT. The rearrangement joins TRBV7-2 to TRBJ2-3; D remains ambiguous. Trimming removed 2 bases from V and 2 bases from J, with 8 bases in between. CDR3 size: 14 residues. Germline V gene data show CDR1 as SGHTA and CDR2 as FQGNSA.

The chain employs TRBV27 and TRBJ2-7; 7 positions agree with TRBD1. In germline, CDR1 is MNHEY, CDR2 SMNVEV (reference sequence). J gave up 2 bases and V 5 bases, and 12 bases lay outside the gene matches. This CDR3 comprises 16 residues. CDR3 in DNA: TGTGCCAGCAGTACTCGCAGGACAGGTCACACCTACGAGCAGTACTTC. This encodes CASSTRRTGHTYEQYF.

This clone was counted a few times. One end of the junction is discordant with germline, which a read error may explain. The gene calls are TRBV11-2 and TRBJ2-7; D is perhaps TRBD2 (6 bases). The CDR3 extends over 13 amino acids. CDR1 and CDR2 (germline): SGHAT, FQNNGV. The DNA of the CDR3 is TGTGCCAGCAGCTTAGATCGAGATCGGGTAGCGGACTTC. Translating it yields CASSLDRDRVADF.

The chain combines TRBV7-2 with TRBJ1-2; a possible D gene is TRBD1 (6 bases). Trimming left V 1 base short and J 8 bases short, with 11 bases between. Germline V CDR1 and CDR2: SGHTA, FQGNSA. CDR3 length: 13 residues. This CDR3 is CASSLGGGIGYTF. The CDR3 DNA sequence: TGTGCCAGCAGCTTAGGAGGGGGGATCGGCTACACCTTC.

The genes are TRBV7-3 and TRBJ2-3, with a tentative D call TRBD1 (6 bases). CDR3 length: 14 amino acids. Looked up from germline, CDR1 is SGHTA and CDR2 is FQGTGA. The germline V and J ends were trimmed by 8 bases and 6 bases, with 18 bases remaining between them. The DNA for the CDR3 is TGTGCCAGCGGCGACAGGTCCGGGCAGGATACGCAGTATTTT. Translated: CASGDRSGQDTQYF.